This TCR beta chain was obtained from a study of naive and memory T cell subsets. Both TRBC1 and TRBC2 were covered by a beta constant-region primer of two equimolar oligonucleotides. The ligated cDNA underwent four PCR rounds using SP2 and nested alpha and beta constant-region primers. Each CDR3 protein gets one entry after TCRdb re-called the UMI-ligation and nested PCR reads with MiXCR. Here the sample spans about 150,000 distinct CDR3 sequences, around 15% being singletons. Four subsets defined by CD45RA and CD27 were sorted after CD3, CD4, CD8 and live/dead staining. The CDR3 is 13 residues long. Trimming cost V 0 bases and J 10 bases, with 10 bases left between them. Germline V gene lookup returns CDR1 LGHDT and CDR2 YNNKEL (reference sequence). The study, taken as a whole, reports: Over 95% of naive TCR sequences appeared only once after error correction, unlike memory subsets.

This clonotype came up a few times. No antigen is known for it. The receptor was derived from a human donor in good health. V is TRBV3-1 and J is TRBJ2-1; no clear D gene. The sequenced material came from naive CD4+ T cells from blood. CDR3 in amino acids: CASSQDQTWEQFF. DNA for the CDR3: TGTGCCAGCAGCCAAGATCAAACGTGGGAGCAGTTCTTC.